This TCR beta chain was sequenced for a study of CD8 T cells in Susac syndrome (dated by TCRdb to about 2019). Concerning the study at large: Of the Susac syndrome patients who were sequenced, eight or nine were in clinical remission while six had clinically active disease. At the time of blood withdrawal, Susac syndrome patients were either therapy-naive, taking corticosteroids (with some also receiving IVIg), or on IVIg alone. The clonality of the CD8+ T cell repertoire was compared across some eleven healthy donors, roughly 14 Susac syndrome patients and roughly 15 multiple sclerosis patients. The study used repertoire sequencing to test whether antigen drove CD8+ T cell activation and differentiation in Susac syndrome.

As for this clonotype: Its antigen remains unidentified. The sample holds no much larger clone one base away, and base qualities are not on file.

The germline V end is reduced by 2 bases and the J end by 6 bases; junction bases left unmatched: 9. There are 15 amino acids in the CDR3, from cysteine to phenylalanine inclusive. Only CDR3 DNA is held: 45 bases, read in frame from base 1. CDR1 and CDR2 were assigned from the germline V gene (reference sequence) as MNHEY and SMNVEV. RNA was extracted using the RNeasy kit, and about 0.45 to 1 ug of the RNA was reverse transcribed with random hexamers. The immunoSEQ multiplex PCR assay, which covers 54 Vbeta and 13 Jbeta segments, was used to amplify TCR beta CDR3 regions. PCR amplification bias was corrected by using a synthetic template baseline for primer optimization and computational correction. The authors' analysis ran thus. Only productive sequences were kept, with reads annotated to V, D and J genes according to IMGT and analyzed in immunoSEQ Analyzer. Clonality was computed as one minus Shannon entropy normalized by log2 of the number of productive unique sequences. For each patient and control, public and private clones were evaluated within the 100 most prevalent clones. Clones were defined as Susac-specific if absent from the healthy and MS cohorts, from some 1,000 published viral clones and from other ImmuneACCESS disease sequences. TCRdb passed the public sequencing reads through fastp at Q25 and MiXCR, retaining productive beta sequences. Rows are combined by CDR3 protein, so each entry shows the most common genes and DNA. The V and J calls shown here were made by TCRdb, not taken from the authors' results. For this sample there are about 130,000 distinct CDR3 sequences; more than 85% appear just once. The ten largest clones represent around 0.2% of the sample.

What the study reported, not specific to this receptor: Susac syndrome CD8+ repertoires showed clonal expansion, highest in CD8+ TEMRA cells and greater in clinically active than remitting patients. In the total CD8+ and CD8+ TEMRA repertoires, 15 to 20 and five Susac-specific public clones, respectively, were identified. The number of individuals in the TCR sequencing and HLA analysis was acknowledged as relatively small.

Peripheral blood CD8+ and CD4+ T cells from healthy donors, Susac syndrome patients and multiple sclerosis patients were profiled using high-throughput TCR beta sequencing. The Susac syndrome patients fulfilled recently defined diagnostic criteria for either definite or probable disease. Bulk CD8+ and CD4+ T cells were purified magnetically by negative isolation, whereas CD8+ TEMRA cells were enriched by FACS. Blood was collected in EDTA tubes and processed within 24 hours, with PBMCs isolated through density gradient centrifugation. PBMCs intended for TCR sequencing were cryopreserved in liquid nitrogen and thawed later in a water bath at 37 degrees C. The sorted or isolated CD4+, CD8+ and CD8+ TEMRA cells had a purity of 90% or higher.

This receptor was identified in a human donor with Susac syndrome. Source material: CD8+ T cells from PBMCs. The rearranged segments are TRBV27 and TRBJ1-2; TRBD1 fits 7 bases in the junction. CDR3 loop: CASSLGVGGADGYTF. The DNA is as follows: TGTGCCAGCAGTTTAGGAGTAGGGGGCGCCGATGGCTACACCTTC.